This T cell receptor (beta chain) derives from a study of cytomegalovirus exposure and HLA in healthy donors. The study's findings and limits: High specificity and sensitivity for cytomegalovirus status were reported for the classifier. Because they were indistinguishable, some V segments, including TRBV6-2 and TRBV6-3, were excluded. Accurate HLA-A and HLA-B prediction from TCR beta sequences was reported for most subjects.

With 60 Vbeta and 13 Jbeta primers, the PCR was carried out. Only in-frame clones appear in the TCRdb table, and some are missing; sequencing was by immunoSEQ multiplex PCR. In the table there are about 200,000 clones, approximately 78% of which are singletons. This clone was seen a handful of times. The antigen is not known. The germline V and J ends were trimmed by 3 bases and 5 bases, with 11 bases remaining between them. Germline values: CDR1 MRHNA, CDR2 SNTAGT. The CDR3 spans 13 residues. The chain links TRBV6-4 to TRBJ2-7; a weak D match, TRBD2 (6 bases). The sequenced sample was PBMCs. The TCR was taken from a male donor in good health and CMV-seronegative. The CDR3: CASSESLAHEQYF. Written as DNA, the CDR3 is TGTGCCAGCAGTGAATCACTAGCCCACGAGCAGTACTTC.